Below, 14 T cell receptor beta chains from the same sample are listed, as sequenced in a study of T cell repertoires in cytomegalovirus infection (dated by TCRdb to about 2019). Sequencing relied on an Illumina HiSeq 1500. TCRdb passed the public sequencing reads through fastp at Q25 and MiXCR, retaining productive beta sequences. Rows with a matching CDR3 protein are joined into one entry that keeps the most common DNA and genes. The table for this sample lists fewer than 300,000 distinct CDR3 sequences; roughly 25% of them were counted only once. The top ten hold approximately 15% of the sample. Sequencing input: PBMCs. The receptors originated from a human donor in good health (CMV status not recorded). Some clones in this sample may be carry-over from other donors' samples.

This clonotype has at least ten counts. The chain carries TRBV7-2 and TRBJ2-1; 13 bases map to TRBD2. The CDR3 contains 15 residues. Germline V gene lookup returns CDR1 SGHTA and CDR2 FQGNSA. Unmatched junction bases numbered 2, after V lost 2 bases and J lost 7 bases. Written as DNA, the CDR3 is TGTGCCAGCAGCTTAAGACTAGCGGGGGGAAATGAGCAGTTCTTC. Protein: CASSLRLAGGNEQFF.

The chain employs TRBV11-3 and TRBJ2-2; D might be TRBD2 (6 bases). V dropped 5 bases and J dropped 4 bases, with 11 bases sitting between them. This CDR3 has 14 residues. The germline gives CDR1 SGHNT, CDR2 YENEEA. The CDR3 region is CASSITTSTGELFF. DNA for the CDR3: TGTGCCAGCAGCATCACGACTAGCACCGGGGAGCTGTTTTTT. Looking up the rest from reference TRBV11-3 and TRBJ2-2 gives the full variable domain: EAGVVQSPRYKIIEKKQPVAFWCNPISGHNTLYWYLQNLGQGPELLIRYENEEAVDDSQLPKDRFSAERLKGVDSTLKIQPAELGDSAVYLCASSITTSTGELFFGEGSRLTVL.

In its sample, this clonotype was seen a few times. This rearrangement joins TRBV28 to TRBJ1-1, with D possibly matching TRBD1 (6 bases). This CDR3 is built from 15 residues. The germline V gene encodes CDR1 MDHEN and CDR2 SYDVKM. The V gene lost 3 bases and the J gene lost 3 bases, with 14 bases spanning the gap. CDR3 residues: CASSLAGAKHTEAFF. In nucleotides, the CDR3 is TGTGCCAGCAGTTTGGCGGGGGCGAAGCACACTGAAGCTTTCTTT.

Concerning this clonotype itself: The missing conserved phenylalanine or tryptophan at the end of this CDR3 makes a read error likely. The genes are TRBV7-6 and TRBJ2-5; D ambiguous. CDR1 and CDR2 (germline): SGHVS, FNYEAQ. The CDR3 is 11 residues long. V shed 3 bases and J shed 5 bases, with 4 bases lying between them. CDR3 in DNA: TGTGCCAGCAGCTTCGGGGAGACCCAGTACTGC. It specifies CASSFGETQYC.

The chain is built from TRBV2 and TRBJ2-3; 16 nucleotides agree with TRBD2. CDR1 is SNHLY, CDR2 FYNNEI, per germline. The length of the CDR3 is 18 residues. With V trimmed by 6 bases and J by 5 bases, 11 bases remained unmatched. The CDR3 is CASREGTSGRAAQDTQYF. CDR3 coding DNA: TGTGCCAGCAGGGAGGGGACTAGCGGGAGGGCCGCGCAAGATACGCAGTATTTT.

Ten or more counts support this clonotype. The chain couples TRBV7-2 to TRBJ1-1, with D possibly matching TRBD1 (6 bases). Looked up from germline, CDR1 is SGHTA and CDR2 is FQGNSA. Trimming took off 1 base at V and 6 bases at J, with 12 bases between the two ends. CDR3 size: 14 residues. DNA for the CDR3: TGTGCCAGCAGCTTAGACCGGGACACCTCTGAAGCTTTCTTT. As protein: CASSLDRDTSEAFF.

This clonotype appeared many times. The chain carries TRBV7-2 and TRBJ1-1, with unresolved D. The germline CDR1 and CDR2 sequences are SGHTA and FQGNSA. V lost 5 bases to trimming and J lost 0 bases, with 10 bases between them. CDR3 length: 14 residues. The CDR3 sequence is CASSPSRLNTEAFF. The CDR3 region has the DNA TGTGCCAGCAGCCCGAGTCGGCTGAACACTGAAGCTTTCTTT.

The chain joins TRBV6-4 to TRBJ1-2; D possibly corresponds to TRBD1 (6 bases). With 5 bases removed from V and 8 bases from J, the gap between germline ends came to 15 bases. This CDR3 has 13 residues. CDR1 and CDR2 from the germline V gene are MRHNA and SNTAGT. CDR3 residues: CASSTEQGKGYTF. The CDR3 DNA sequence: TGTGCCAGCAGTACTGAACAGGGAAAAGGCTACACCTTC.

The gene calls are TRBV28 and TRBJ2-1, with D hard to call. The CDR3 loop spans 10 amino acids. V was cut by 4 bases and J by 8 bases, with 3 bases left in between. Germline values: CDR1 MDHEN, CDR2 SYDVKM. Here the CDR3 reads CASSYDEQFF. CDR3 in DNA: TGTGCCAGCAGTTATGATGAGCAGTTCTTC. The whole variable domain, filled in from reference TRBV28 and TRBJ2-1, reads DVKVTQSSRYLVKRTGEKVFLECVQDMDHENMFWYRQDPGLGLRLIYFSYDVKMKEKGDIPEGYSVSREKKERFSLILESASTNQTSMYLCASSYDEQFFGPGTRLTVL.

This clonotype was seen repeatedly, ten times or more. The chain has TRBV12-3 or TRBV12-4 and TRBJ2-3; weak D call: TRBD2 (6 bases). Deletions cut 3 bases from V and 0 bases from J, with 7 bases between. This CDR3 has 14 amino acids. The CDR3 is CASSFGTSTDTQYF. The CDR3 bases are TGTGCCAGCAGTTTCGGGACTAGCACAGATACGCAGTATTTT.

This clonotype has only a few counts. The chain links TRBV10-3 to TRBJ2-7; D is tentatively TRBD1 or TRBD2 (5 bases each). Germline CDR1 and CDR2: ENHRY and SYGVKD. V lost 1 base and J lost 1, with 8 bases in between. The CDR3 extends over 14 amino acids. The CDR3 region has the DNA TGTGCCATCAGTGAGTGGGGGAAGTCCTACGAGCAGTACTTC. It codes for CAISEWGKSYEQYF.

This clonotype has at least ten counts. The J gene is TRBJ2-1, the V gene TRBV7-2; no clear D. This CDR3 is built from 12 residues. CDR1 is SGHTA and CDR2 is FQGNSA in the germline V gene. V was trimmed by 7 bases and J by 6 bases, leaving 10 bases between them. The CDR3 loop is CASIPSSNEQFF. The CDR3 bases are TGTGCCAGCATCCCATCTAGCAATGAGCAGTTCTTC. Full variable domain (missing parts from reference TRBV7-2 and TRBJ2-1): GAGVSQSPSNKVTEKGKDVELRCDPISGHTALYWYRQSLGQGLEFLIYFQGNSAPDKSGLPSDRFSAERTGGSVSTLTIQRTQQEDSAVYLCASIPSSNEQFFGPGTRLTVL.

This clonotype was recorded once. An end of the junction differs from the germline gene, which may be a read error. The chain is built from TRBV4-1 and TRBJ1-2; D is perhaps TRBD1 (6 bases). Germline-derived CDR1 and CDR2 are MGHRA and YSYEKL. This CDR3 spans 13 amino acids. CDR3 region: CASSLTGNYGNTF. In DNA form, the CDR3 reads TGCGCCAGCAGCCTTACAGGGAACTATGGCAACACCTTC.

This clonotype was picked up a small number of times. The chain links TRBV6-2 or TRBV6-3 to TRBJ2-7, with TRBD2 matching over 8 bases. Germline trimming cut 5 bases from V and 2 bases from J; bases unmatched to any gene: 5. CDR1 MNHEY and CDR2 SVGEGT come from the germline V gene. The CDR3 runs to 14 residues. CDR3 sequence (DNA): TGTGCCAGCAGTCACAGAGCGGGGGCCTACGAGCAGTACTTC. It is translated as CASSHRAGAYEQYF.